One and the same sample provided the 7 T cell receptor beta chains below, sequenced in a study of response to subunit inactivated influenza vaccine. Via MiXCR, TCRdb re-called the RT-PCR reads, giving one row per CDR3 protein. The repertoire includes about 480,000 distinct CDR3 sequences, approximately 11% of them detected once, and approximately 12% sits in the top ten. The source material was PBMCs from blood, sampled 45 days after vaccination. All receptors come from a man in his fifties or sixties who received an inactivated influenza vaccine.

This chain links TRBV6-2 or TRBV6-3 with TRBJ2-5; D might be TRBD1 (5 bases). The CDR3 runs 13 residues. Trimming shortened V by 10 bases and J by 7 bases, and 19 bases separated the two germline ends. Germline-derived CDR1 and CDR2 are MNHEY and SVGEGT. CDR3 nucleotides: TGTGCCACCTCCCCCCAGAGGCAGGGGACCCAGTACTTC. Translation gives CATSPQRQGTQYF.

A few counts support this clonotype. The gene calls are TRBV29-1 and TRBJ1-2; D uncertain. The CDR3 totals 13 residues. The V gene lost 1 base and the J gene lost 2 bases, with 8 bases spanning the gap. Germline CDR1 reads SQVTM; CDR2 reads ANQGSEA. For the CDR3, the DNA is TGCAGCGTTGAAGGGGGTTCGAACTATGGCTACACCTTC. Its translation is CSVEGGSNYGYTF.

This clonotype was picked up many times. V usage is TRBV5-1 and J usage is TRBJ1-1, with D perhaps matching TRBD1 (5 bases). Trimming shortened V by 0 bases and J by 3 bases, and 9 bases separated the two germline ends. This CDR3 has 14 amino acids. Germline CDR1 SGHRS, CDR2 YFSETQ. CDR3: CASSLEPGHTEAFF. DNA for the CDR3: TGCGCCAGCAGCTTGGAACCGGGGCACACTGAAGCTTTCTTT.

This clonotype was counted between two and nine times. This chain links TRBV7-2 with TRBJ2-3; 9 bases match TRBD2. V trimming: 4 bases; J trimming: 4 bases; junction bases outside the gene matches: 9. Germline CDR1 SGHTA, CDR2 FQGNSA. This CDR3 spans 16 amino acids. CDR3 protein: CASSSRVIAGADTQYF. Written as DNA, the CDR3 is TGTGCCAGCAGCTCCCGGGTGATAGCGGGGGCAGATACGCAGTATTTT.

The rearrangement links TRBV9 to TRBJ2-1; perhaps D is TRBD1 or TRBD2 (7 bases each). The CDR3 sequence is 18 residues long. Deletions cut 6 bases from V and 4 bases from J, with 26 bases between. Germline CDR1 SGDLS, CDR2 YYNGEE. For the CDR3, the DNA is TGTGCCAGCACCCCCAGGGGGGGAAGGGATCTCCCTTACAATGAGCAGTTCTTC. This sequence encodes CASTPRGGRDLPYNEQFF.

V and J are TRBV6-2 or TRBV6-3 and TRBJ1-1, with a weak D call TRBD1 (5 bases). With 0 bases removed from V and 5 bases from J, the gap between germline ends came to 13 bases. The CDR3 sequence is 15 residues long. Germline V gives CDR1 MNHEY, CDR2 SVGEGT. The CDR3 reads CASSYSDIGNTEAFF. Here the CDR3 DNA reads TGTGCCAGCAGTTACTCGGACATCGGAAATACTGAAGCTTTCTTT.

This CDR3 reads CASSLVLAGDWFF. CDR3 coding DNA: TGCGCCAGCAGCTTGGTTCTAGCGGGAGATTGGTTCTTC. This rearrangement joins TRBV5-1 to TRBJ2-1; 10 bases agree with TRBD2. Germline CDR1 SGHRS, CDR2 YFSETQ. The CDR3 totals 13 residues. The ends lost 0 bases at V and 15 bases at J; junction bases unmatched: 6. Combining the CDR3 with reference TRBV5-1 and TRBJ2-1 gives the whole variable domain KAGVTQTPRYLIKTRGQQVTLSCSPISGHRSVSWYQQTPGQGLQFLFEYFSETQRNKGNFPGRFSGRQFSNSRSEMNVSTLELGDSALYLCASSLVLAGDWFFGPGTRLTVL.